This T cell receptor (beta chain) originates from a study of molecular identifiers for immune sequencing clone quantification. Sorting isolated naive CD8 T cells as CD8+CD4-CCR7+CD45RA+ events. Study results and limitations: Clones that exceeded 20 RNA copies held over 97% of effector molecules, yet under 1% in naive cells.

TCRdb independently ran MiXCR on the PCR reads; one entry per CDR3 protein. The sample lists approximately 550,000 distinct CDR3 sequences, 25% occurring once. The sample holds a few counts of this clonotype. Its antigen remains unknown. V lost 7 bases to trimming and J lost 5 bases; unmatched junction nucleotides: 5. CDR1 ENHRY and CDR2 SYGVKD come from the germline V gene. CDR3 length: 14 residues. J is TRBJ1-6 and V is TRBV10-3, with TRBD1 identical over 7 bases. The clonotype originates from a human donor in good health. Some libraries in this study had Jurkat cell RNA spiked in. Sequenced input: naive CD8+ T cells from blood, with Jurkat cell RNA spiked in. Subset reported: FACS-sorted CD8+CD4-CCR7+CD45RA+ naive T cells. The CDR3 DNA reads as TGTGCCATCACCCCGACAGGGAATAATTCACCCCTCCACTTT. Protein sequence: CAITPTGNNSPLHF.